This TCR beta chain was sequenced in a study of blood T cell repertoires in COVID-19. Study summary: T cells, B-cell-depleted T cells, or PBMCs provided the cDNA or gDNA that served as material.

Per the study methods: Reference gene primer amplification in the assay estimated nucleated cell counts. The protocol was immunoSEQ multiplex PCR, while the TCRdb copy is restricted to in-frame clones and leaves out a portion. V and J calls and clone size are given by that table; D and trimming were obtained from the DNA. The sample includes around 280,000 clones, around 88% of them seen just once. CDR1 and CDR2 from the germline V gene are SGHTA and FQGNSA. V lost 4 bases, J lost 12 bases, and 6 bases stayed unmatched. This CDR3 has 12 residues. This TCR was recovered from a woman aged 25 to 45 who had recovered from COVID-19. This rearrangement joins TRBV7-2 to TRBJ2-3; TRBD2 matches at 8 bases. The sample was peripheral blood. CDR3 in DNA: TGTGCCAGCAGCTCGGATAGCGGGGCACAGTATTTT. Protein: CASSSDSGAQYF.